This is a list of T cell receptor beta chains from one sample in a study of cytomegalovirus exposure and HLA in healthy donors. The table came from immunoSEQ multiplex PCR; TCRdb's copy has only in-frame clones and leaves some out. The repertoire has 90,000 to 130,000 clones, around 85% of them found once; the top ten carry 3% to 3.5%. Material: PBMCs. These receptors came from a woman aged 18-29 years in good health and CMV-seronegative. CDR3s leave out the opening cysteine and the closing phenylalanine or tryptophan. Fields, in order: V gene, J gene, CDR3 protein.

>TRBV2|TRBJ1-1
ASNREGGVTEAF
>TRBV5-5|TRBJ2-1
ASSFLNEQF
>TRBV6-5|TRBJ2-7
ASSVPGTGLYEQY
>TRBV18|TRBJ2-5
ASSPGQQETQY
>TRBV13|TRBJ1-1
ASSLRGQGARINTEAF
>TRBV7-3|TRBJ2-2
ASSPWTGPAGELF
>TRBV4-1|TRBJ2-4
ASSQDLAGAKNIQY
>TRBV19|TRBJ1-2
ASSPLGTTVAGYT
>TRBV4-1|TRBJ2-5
ASSQDWGGGASETQY
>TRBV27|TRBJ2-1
ASSFRSSGGPGNEQF
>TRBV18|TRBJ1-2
ASSPFSGRNGYT
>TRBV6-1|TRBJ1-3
ASSEEGTGGNTIY
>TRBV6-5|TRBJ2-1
ASSYSNGGYNEQF
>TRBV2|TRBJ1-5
ASSAPGQENQPQH
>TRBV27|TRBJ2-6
ASAPGGANVLT
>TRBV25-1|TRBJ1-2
ASSSESLNYGYT
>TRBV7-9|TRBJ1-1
ASSLIQGGEAF
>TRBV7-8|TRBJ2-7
ASSDSRDRSYEQY
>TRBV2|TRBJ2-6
ASSASSGANVLT
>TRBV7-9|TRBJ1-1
ASSSQGENTEAF
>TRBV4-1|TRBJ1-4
ASSPLGGRGYEKLF
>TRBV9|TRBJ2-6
ASSGQYASSGANVLT
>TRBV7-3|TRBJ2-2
ASSFFRQGATGELF
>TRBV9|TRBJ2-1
ASSVAFGGSYNEQF
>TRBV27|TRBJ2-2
ASSSSGELF
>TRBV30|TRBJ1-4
AWSVGTGDYNEKLF
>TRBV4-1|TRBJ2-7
ASSLLQGVPYEQY
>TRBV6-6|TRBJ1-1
ASRTNTEAF
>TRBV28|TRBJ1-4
ATTDRLTEKLF
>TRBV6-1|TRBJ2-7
ASSLLGGSGYEQY
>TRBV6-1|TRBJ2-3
ASSEALAGGPDTQY
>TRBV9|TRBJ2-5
ASSVEGGVETQY
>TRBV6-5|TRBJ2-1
ASSYYGTAYNEQF
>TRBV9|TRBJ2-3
ASSAINGQGTDTQY
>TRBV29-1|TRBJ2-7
SVGTGGVSEQY
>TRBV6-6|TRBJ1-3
ASSYSLSSGNTIY
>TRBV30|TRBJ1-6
AWSGQGASYSPLH
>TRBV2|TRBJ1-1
ASRTGPEAF
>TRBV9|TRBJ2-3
ASSVVSGGGLDTQY
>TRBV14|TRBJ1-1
ASSRRGSVEAF
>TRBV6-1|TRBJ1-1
ASSDSLHTEAF
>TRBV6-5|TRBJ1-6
ASSPVFENSPLH
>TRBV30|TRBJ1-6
AWRQNSPLH
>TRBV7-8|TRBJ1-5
ASSSTGFQPQH
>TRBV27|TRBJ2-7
ASSLTSDSLEQY
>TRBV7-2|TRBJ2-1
ASSLAELAYNEQF
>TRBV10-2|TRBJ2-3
ASSLTPRAERGDTQY
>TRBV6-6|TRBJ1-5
ASSQGTASNQPQH
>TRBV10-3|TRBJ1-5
AISDNSNQPQH
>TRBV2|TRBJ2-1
ASSEEVAGGHEQF
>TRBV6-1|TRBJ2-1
PILSGGANEQF
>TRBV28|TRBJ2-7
ASSFLFPRTGTFEQY
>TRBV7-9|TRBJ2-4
ASSSGDIQY
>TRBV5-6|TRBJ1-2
ASSYGSGYT
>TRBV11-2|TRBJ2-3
ASSFITDTQY
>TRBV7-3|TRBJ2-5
ASSLSSGHETQY
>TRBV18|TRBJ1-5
ASSPNRANQPQH
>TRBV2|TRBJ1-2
ASSEGPRGYT